Shown below are 5 T cell receptor beta chains from a single sample sequenced in a study of blood T cells in healthy people across ages (dated by TCRdb to about 2015). Libraries were constructed by 5' RACE. Sequencer: Illumina HiSeq 2500. A second PCR of roughly 7 to 11 cycles was run with a J-beta primer mix and a sample-barcoded 5' primer. TCRdb redid the processing of the public reads, applying fastp at Q25 and MiXCR, and retained in-frame beta chains. Identical CDR3 proteins give one entry, which carries the most common genes and DNA. The table for this sample lists hundreds of thousands of distinct CDR3 sequences; around 30% of them were counted only once. The top ten constitute 17% of the sample. The sample was blood. Receptors were obtained from an elderly woman in good health.

This clonotype occurred many times. The chain couples TRBV7-2 to TRBJ2-1; TRBD2 aligns across 9 bases. J was trimmed by 6 bases and V by 3 bases; bases with no gene match: 9. Germline CDR1 reads SGHTA; CDR2 reads FQGNSA. The CDR3 spans 16 residues. CDR3 sequence (DNA): TGTGCCAGCAGCTTCTTTAGCGGGGGTCTAACCAATGAGCAGTTCTTC. Translation: CASSFFSGGLTNEQFF.

This clonotype occurred a few times. This may arise from a read error, as a much more abundant clone is one base away. The V gene is TRBV6-6, the J gene TRBJ2-7; TRBD1 matches at 10 bases. The J segment lost 2 bases and the V segment lost 2 bases, leaving 3 bases of the junction unmatched. The CDR3 totals 15 residues. The germline CDR1 and CDR2 sequences are MNHNY and SVGAGI (reference sequence). CDR3 loop: CASSYGTGETYEQYF. CDR3 in DNA: TGTGCCAGCAGTTACGGGACAGGGGAGACCTACGAGCAGTACTTC.

In its sample, this clonotype was seen a few times. The chain is built from TRBV4-3 and TRBJ1-2; D is unclear. The CDR3 is 12 amino acids. V was clipped by 6 bases and J by 4 bases, with 9 bases between them. In germline, CDR1 is LGHNA, CDR2 YSLEER. The CDR3 here is CASRSIGYGYTF. The DNA of the CDR3 is TGCGCCAGCAGGTCCATCGGCTATGGCTACACCTTC.

About this clonotype: This may come from a read error, since a much larger clone is one base off. The chain couples TRBV3-1 to TRBJ2-4, with TRBD2 identical over 9 bases. There are 14 residues in the CDR3. Germline CDR1 reads LGHDT; CDR2 reads YNNKEL (reference sequence). The DNA of the CDR3 is TGTGCCGGCAGCCGAGGGACTAGCCGAAACATTCAGTACTTC. This translates into CAGSRGTSRNIQYF.

The V and J genes are TRBV30 and TRBJ1-3, with TRBD1 matching over 10 bases. In germline, CDR1 is GTSNPN, CDR2 SVGIG (reference sequence). The trim removed 3 bases at V and 4 bases at J, leaving 3 bases unmatched. This CDR3 contains 14 residues. CDR3 residues: CAWSGQGGGNTIYF. In DNA, the CDR3 is TGTGCCTGGAGCGGACAGGGGGGAGGAAACACCATATATTTT.